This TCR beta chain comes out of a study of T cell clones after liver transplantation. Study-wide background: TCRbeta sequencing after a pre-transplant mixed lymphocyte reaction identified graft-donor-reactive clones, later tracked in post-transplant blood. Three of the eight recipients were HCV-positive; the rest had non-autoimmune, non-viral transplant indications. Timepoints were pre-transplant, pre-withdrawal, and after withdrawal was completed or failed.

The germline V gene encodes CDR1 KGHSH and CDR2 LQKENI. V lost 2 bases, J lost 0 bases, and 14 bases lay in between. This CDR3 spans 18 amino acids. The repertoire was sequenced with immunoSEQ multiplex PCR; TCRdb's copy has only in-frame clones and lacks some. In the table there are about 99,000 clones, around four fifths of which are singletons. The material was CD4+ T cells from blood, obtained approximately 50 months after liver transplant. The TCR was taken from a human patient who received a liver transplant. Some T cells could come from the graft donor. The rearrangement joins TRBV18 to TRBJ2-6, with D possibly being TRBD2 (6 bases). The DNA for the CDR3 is TGTGCCAGCTCACCAAGCGGGCTTGAGAGCTCTGGGGCCAACGTCCTGACTTTC. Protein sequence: CASSPSGLESSGANVLTF. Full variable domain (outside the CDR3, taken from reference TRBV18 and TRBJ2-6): NAGVMQNPRHLVRRRGQEARLRCSPMKGHSHVYWYRQLPEEGLKFMVYLQKENIIDESGMPKERFSAEFPKEGPSILRIQQVVRGDSAAYFCASSPSGLESSGANVLTFGAGSRLTVL.